The 27 T cell receptor beta chains below come from one sample, sequenced in a study of regulatory T cells in long-lasting Graves disease. Building of the TCR beta libraries involved iRepertoire HTBI primers and Arm-PCR of CDR3 regions. TCRdb itself ran the multiplex PCR reads through MiXCR, one entry per CDR3 protein. The data hold about 470,000 distinct CDR3 sequences, with roughly 20% observed a single time. Time point: persistent/refractory GD, antithyroid drugs over 5 years with positive TRAb. Construction of the TCR library relied on RNA isolated from PBMCs. The sequences come from peripheral blood mononuclear cells (PBMCs), collected when the disease was refractory, from a patient treated with antithyroid drugs. Every receptor here comes from a female donor with Graves disease.

This clonotype appeared many times. This chain links TRBV15 with TRBJ1-3; TRBD1 matches at 7 bases. The CDR3 covers 16 residues. Germline CDR1 is LNHNV and CDR2 is YYDKDF (reference sequence). V lost 5 bases, J lost 0 bases, and 7 bases stayed unmatched. CDR3 in amino acids: CATSGDRSISGNTIYF. In DNA form, the CDR3 reads TGTGCCACCAGCGGGGACAGATCCATCTCTGGAAACACCATATATTTT. Full variable domain (rest looked up from reference TRBV15 and TRBJ1-3): DAMVIQNPRYQVTQFGKPVTLSCSQTLNHNVMYWYQQKSSQAPKLLFHYYDKDFNNEADTPDNFQSRRPNTSFCFLDIRSPGLGDTAMYLCATSGDRSISGNTIYFGEGSWLTVV.

This sequence joins TRBV7-8 and TRBJ1-2; 8 bases line up with TRBD1. The CDR3 has 18 residues. J gave up 5 bases and V 1 base, and 15 bases lay outside the gene matches. From germline, CDR1 is SGHVS and CDR2 FQNEAQ. For the CDR3, the DNA is TGTGCCAGCAGCTTAGAAGGTCTAGGTCAGGGGGCTCGATATGGCTACACCTTC. As protein: CASSLEGLGQGARYGYTF.

This CDR3 reads CSVLGQVNTGELFF. CDR3 sequence (DNA): TGCAGCGTCCTAGGACAGGTGAACACCGGGGAGCTGTTTTTT. The rearrangement uses TRBV29-1 and TRBJ2-2, with 7 positions matching TRBD1. The CDR3 runs to 14 residues. V shed 6 bases, J shed 1 base, and the junction held 5 bases outside the gene matches. The germline gives CDR1 SQVTM, CDR2 ANQGSEA.

The sample holds many counts of this clonotype. J is TRBJ2-5 and V is TRBV13; tentatively, D is TRBD1 or TRBD2 (5 bases each). Germline V gene data show CDR1 as PRHDT and CDR2 as FYEKMQ (reference sequence). The CDR3 extends over 13 amino acids. The V end lost 3 bases, the J end lost 7 bases, and 12 bases lay between the germline ends. The CDR3 DNA is TGTGCCAGCAGCTTCGGGGCTGGTGGGACCCAGTACTTC. It translates to CASSFGAGGTQYF.

The table lists this clonotype with a few counts. V usage is TRBV4-2 and J usage is TRBJ2-5, with 8 bases aligning to TRBD2. Per the germline V gene, CDR1 is LGHNA and CDR2 is YNFKEQ. The V segment lost 2 bases and the J segment 1 base; nucleotides outside the gene matches: 6. The CDR3 runs 16 residues. The CDR3 DNA reads TGTGCCAGCAGCCAAATTACCGGGACTAGCCAAGAGACCCAGTACTTC. It specifies CASSQITGTSQETQYF.

In this sample, this clonotype turned up many times. The chain employs TRBV2 and TRBJ1-1; 7 bases agree with TRBD1. CDR1 is SNHLY and CDR2 is FYNNEI in the germline V gene. The CDR3 totals 16 residues. The J segment lost 1 base and the V segment lost 6 bases, leaving 11 bases of the junction unmatched. CDR3: CASRPTGAGGNTEAFF. The CDR3 DNA sequence: TGTGCCAGCAGGCCTACAGGGGCCGGGGGGAACACTGAAGCTTTCTTT.

This clonotype occurred a few times. The chain is built from TRBV4-3 and TRBJ1-4; tentatively, D is TRBD1 (5 bases). V lost 0 bases and J 7 bases, leaving 18 bases between the germline ends. This CDR3 has 17 amino acids. Germline V gives CDR1 LGHNA, CDR2 YSLEER. The DNA of the CDR3 is TGCGCCAGCAGCCAAGATCCCGCCGCGGCGGGACCTGAAAAACTGTTTTTT. Translated: CASSQDPAAAGPEKLFF.

The rearrangement links TRBV6-1 to TRBJ1-2; D might be TRBD1 (5 bases). The V end lost 6 bases, the J end lost 5 bases, and 13 bases lay between the germline ends. Germline V lookup: CDR1 MNHNS, CDR2 SASEGT. The CDR3 is 13 residues long. CDR3 DNA sequence: TGTGCCAGCAGATACGCAGGGATTTATGGCTACACCTTC. The encoded protein is CASRYAGIYGYTF.

The chain carries TRBV19 and TRBJ2-2; TRBD2 matches 7 bases. Germline values: CDR1 LNHDA, CDR2 SQIVND (reference sequence). J was trimmed by 5 bases and V by 10 bases; bases with no gene match: 13. The CDR3 is 15 amino acids. This chain's CDR3 is CATRGVGPSTGELFF. CDR3 sequence (DNA): TGTGCCACCCGGGGGGTGGGGCCGTCAACCGGGGAGCTGTTTTTT.

This clonotype was picked up many times. The rearrangement links TRBV30 to TRBJ1-2, with TRBD1 as a possible D gene (5 bases). With 4 bases removed from V and 2 bases from J, the gap between germline ends came to 11 bases. The CDR3 sequence is 13 residues long. Germline CDR1 and CDR2: GTSNPN and SVGIG (reference sequence). The DNA of the CDR3 is TGTGCCTGGAATCCGGGACGGAACTATGGCTACACCTTC. Translating gives CAWNPGRNYGYTF.

The chain employs TRBV4-1 and TRBJ2-7; 8 nucleotides align to TRBD1. This CDR3 region has 15 residues. The trim removed 0 bases at V and 5 bases at J, leaving 6 bases unmatched. Germline assignment: CDR1 MGHRA and CDR2 YSYEKL. CDR3 in amino acids: CASSQEGDRGHEQYF. CDR3 coding DNA: TGCGCCAGCAGCCAAGAAGGCGACAGGGGTCACGAGCAGTACTTC.

This clonotype was counted between two and nine times. The rearrangement links TRBV7-9 to TRBJ1-1; TRBD1 agrees at 7 bases. The V gene's germline CDR1 is SEHNR and CDR2 FQNEAQ (reference sequence). J gave up 5 bases and V 2 bases, and 11 bases lay outside the gene matches. The CDR3 covers 16 residues. CDR3 sequence (DNA): TGTGCCAGCAGCTTAATAAGGGGGCAGCGAAGGACTGAAGCTTTCTTT. This translates into CASSLIRGQRRTEAFF.

V gene TRBV7-8 combines with J gene TRBJ2-1, with D possibly being TRBD2 (5 bases). The CDR3 is 16 residues long. With 1 base removed from V and 0 bases from J, the gap between germline ends came to 10 bases. Looked up from germline, CDR1 is SGHVS and CDR2 is FQNEAQ. In DNA, the CDR3 is TGTGCCAGCAGCTTAGAGGAGGTAAGCTCCTACAATGAGCAGTTCTTC. This sequence encodes CASSLEEVSSYNEQFF.

This clonotype was found a few times. The genes are TRBV28 and TRBJ1-5, with TRBD1 as a possible D gene (6 bases). The CDR3 loop spans 14 amino acids. The germline V gene encodes CDR1 MDHEN and CDR2 SYDVKM. Trimming removed 10 bases at V and 2 bases at J, with 15 bases between. The DNA for the CDR3 is TGTGCCACCTGGGGGGCGCTGGGCAATCAGCCCCAGCATTTT. Amino acids: CATWGALGNQPQHF.

As for this clonotype: A much more abundant neighbour one base away suggests this may be a read error. This chain uses TRBV7-9 with TRBJ2-2; possibly TRBD2 for D (6 bases). Germline assignment: CDR1 SEHNR and CDR2 FQNEAQ (reference sequence). CDR3 size: 13 residues. The DNA for the CDR3 is TGTGCCAGCAGGGCGGCCTACACCGGGGGGCTGTTTTTT. This codes for CASRAAYTGGLFF. Filled out from reference TRBV7-9 and TRBJ2-2, the complete variable domain reads DTGVSQNPRHKITKRGQNVTFRCDPISEHNRLYWYRQTLGQGPEFLTYFQNEAQLEKSRLLSDRFSAERPKGSFSTLEIQRTEQGDSAMYLCASRAAYTGGLFFGEGSRLTVL.

The chain combines TRBV20-1 with TRBJ2-7; unclear D gene. V dropped 6 bases and J dropped 1 base, with 10 bases sitting between them. The germline V gene encodes CDR1 DFQATT and CDR2 SNEGSKA (reference sequence). The CDR3 is 12 amino acids. The CDR3 DNA follows: TGCAGTGCGGACGGAGTATCCTACGAGCAGTACTTC. Encoded protein: CSADGVSYEQYF.

At least ten counts were recorded for this clonotype. The V call is TRBV6-1, the J call TRBJ2-7; TRBD2 might be the D (6 bases). This CDR3 has 15 amino acids. CDR1 is MNHNS, CDR2 SASEGT, per germline. V was clipped by 5 bases and J by 3 bases, with 17 bases between them. The CDR3 protein is CASSTETGGVYEQYF. DNA of the CDR3: TGTGCCAGCAGTACGGAGACCGGGGGAGTCTACGAGCAGTACTTC.

This clonotype was observed a few times. The chain joins TRBV10-3 to TRBJ1-5; D gene unclear. This CDR3 comprises 16 residues. CDR1 ENHRY and CDR2 SYGVKD come from the germline V gene. Trimming removed 0 bases at V and 2 bases at J, with 11 bases between. CDR3 nucleotides: TGTGCCATCAGTGAGTCGAGCCGAGGAGGCAATCAGCCCCAGCATTTT. Protein: CAISESSRGGNQPQHF.

This clonotype was detected only a few times. The chain combines TRBV10-2 with TRBJ2-5; the D gene could be TRBD1 or TRBD2 (5 bases each). V shed 4 bases and J shed 5 bases, with 20 bases lying between them. Germline V CDR1 and CDR2: WSHSY, SAAADI. The length of the CDR3 is 16 residues. The CDR3 loop reads CASSVGVMVGPETQYF. CDR3 DNA: TGCGCCAGCAGTGTGGGGGTGATGGTGGGGCCGGAGACCCAGTACTTC.

In its sample, this clonotype was seen many times. The chain is built from TRBV12-3 or TRBV12-4 and TRBJ2-5; a possible D gene is TRBD1 (6 bases). The CDR3 has 13 amino acids. V lost 6 bases to trimming and J lost 4 bases, with 12 bases between them. DNA for the CDR3: TGTGCCAGCAGCCAAACAGGGAGAGAGACCCAGTACTTC. This sequence encodes CASSQTGRETQYF.

About this clonotype: A much larger clonotype is one base distant, so this may be a read error. This sequence joins TRBV28 and TRBJ2-5, with D possibly TRBD2 on 6 matching bases. The CDR3 is made up of 15 amino acids. The germline V gene has CDR1 MDHEN and CDR2 SYDVKM. V lost 1 base and J lost 3, with 12 bases in between. The CDR3 reads CASSLSGTGEETQYF. The CDR3 bases are TGTGCCAGCAGTTTATCCGGGACGGGAGAAGAGACCCAGTACTTC.

The sample holds many counts of this clonotype. CDR3 sequence reads: CASSSFSPFSPLHF. The CDR3 nucleotides are TGTGCCAGCAGTTCTTTTAGTCCTTTCTCACCCCTCCACTTT. This chain uses TRBV27 with TRBJ1-6; no firm D call. The CDR3 runs to 14 residues. V was shortened by 4 bases and J by 10 bases, with 14 bases between the two germline ends. Germline loops: CDR1 MNHEY, CDR2 SMNVEV (reference sequence).

In its sample, this clonotype was seen many times. The V gene is TRBV28, the J gene TRBJ2-5, with D perhaps TRBD2 (5 bases). The CDR3 is made up of 14 amino acids. Per the germline V gene, CDR1 is MDHEN and CDR2 is SYDVKM. Trimming stripped 1 base from V and 8 bases from J, with 14 bases between. The CDR3 is CASSLSNRGITQYF. The CDR3 DNA sequence: TGTGCCAGCAGTTTATCCAACCGGGGAATCACCCAGTACTTC.

This clonotype has more than one count but fewer than ten. The chain carries TRBV20-1 and TRBJ1-1, with TRBD1 as a possible D gene (5 bases). The length of the CDR3 is 15 residues. From germline, CDR1 is DFQATT and CDR2 SNEGSKA (reference sequence). V shed 5 bases and J shed 0 bases, with 16 bases lying between them. The CDR3 reads CSAFVPGNVNTEAFF. CDR3 DNA sequence: TGCAGTGCTTTCGTCCCAGGGAACGTGAACACTGAAGCTTTCTTT.

The chain is built from TRBV5-1 and TRBJ1-1; D uncertain. V shed 4 bases and J shed 11 bases, with 18 bases lying between them. This CDR3 has 13 residues. Germline V gives CDR1 SGHRS, CDR2 YFSETQ. The CDR3 here is CASSPLPEATAFF. The DNA of the CDR3 is TGCGCCAGCAGCCCCTTGCCAGAAGCGACGGCTTTCTTT.

The sample holds a few counts of this clonotype. The rearrangement uses TRBV15 and TRBJ2-7, with TRBD2 identical over 8 bases. The ends lost 4 bases at V and 6 bases at J; junction bases unmatched: 8. Germline-derived CDR1 and CDR2 are LNHNV and YYDKDF (reference sequence). There are 14 residues in the CDR3. CDR3 residues: CATSNRGGLSEQYF. The CDR3 DNA is TGTGCCACCAGCAATCGGGGGGGTTTGAGCGAGCAGTACTTC.

On this clonotype itself: This may come from a read error, since a much larger clone is one base off. The CDR3 DNA follows: TGTGCCGGCAGTTTAGTAGGGAGCAGCGTCAAAAACATTCAGTACTTC. This translates into CAGSLVGSSVKNIQYF. The V call is TRBV28, the J call TRBJ2-4, with D maybe TRBD2 (5 bases). This CDR3 is built from 16 residues. Germline V gives CDR1 MDHEN, CDR2 SYDVKM.